Listed below are T cell receptor beta chains from one sample, sequenced in a study of OX40 agonist ivuxolimab in advanced cancers. Measured with immunoSEQ multiplex PCR; TCRdb has only the in-frame clones, and not every one. The sample lists tens of thousands of clones, more than 75% occurring once. Sequenced material: CD4+ or CD8+ T cells sorted from blood, taken in a trial of the OX40 agonist ivuxolimab. The receptors come from an adult with an advanced solid tumor such as melanoma, head and neck, liver or kidney cancer. The CDR3 runs from the conserved cysteine through the conserved F or W. A D gene is named only where the DNA matches it firmly. Expanded clones are given a class, and other clones once, few, many or no size at all.

V gene	J gene	D gene	clone size	CDR3 protein	CDR3 DNA
TRBV4-3	TRBJ2-7	-	once	CASPDLSYEQYF	TGCGCCAGCCCAGATCTATCCTACGAGCAGTACTTC
TRBV28	TRBJ1-1	TRBD1	few	CASSPMIRGTGDEAFF	TGTGCCAGCAGTCCAATGATCCGCGGGACAGGGGATGAAGCTTTCTTT
TRBV28	TRBJ1-5	-	-	CASTHGSSINQPQHF	TGTGCCAGCACCCACGGGTCGTCTATCAATCAGCCCCAGCATTTT
TRBV9	TRBJ1-3	-	-	CASTPRGLVGDTIYF	TGTGCCAGCACCCCCCGCGGTCTGGTCGGAGACACCATATATTTT
TRBV27	TRBJ1-2	-	-	CASSRRDSGLRGYTF	TGTGCCAGCAGCCGCCGTGACTCCGGGTTGAGGGGCTACACCTTC
TRBV19	TRBJ1-1	TRBD1	-	CASMPDRANTEAFF	TGTGCCAGTATGCCGGACAGGGCGAACACTGAAGCTTTCTTT
TRBV6-5	TRBJ2-7	-	-	CASSYSGRAGEQYF	TGTGCCAGCAGTTACTCCGGTCGGGCCGGCGAGCAGTACTTC
TRBV7-2	TRBJ1-1	TRBD1	few	CASSPRQGGGAFF	TGTGCCAGCAGCCCCCGACAGGGTGGGGGGGCTTTCTTT
TRBV10-3	TRBJ2-1	-	once	CATGGDSFWGEQFF	TGTGCCACCGGTGGAGACTCCTTCTGGGGAGAGCAGTTCTTC
TRBV11-2	TRBJ2-7	-	-	CASSLGGSTYEQYF	TGTGCCAGCAGCTTAGGGGGTAGCACCTACGAGCAGTACTTC
TRBV19	TRBJ1-3	-	-	CASSQEGSSGNTIYF	TGTGCCAGCAGCCAGGAGGGGAGCTCTGGAAACACCATATATTTT
TRBV5-6	TRBJ1-1	-	-	CASSLAGSLNTEAFF	TGTGCCAGCAGCTTGGCGGGCAGCTTGAACACTGAAGCTTTCTTT
TRBV2	TRBJ1-2	-	-	CASSQQGYYGYTF	TGTGCCAGCAGTCAACAGGGTTACTATGGCTACACCTTC
TRBV5-1	TRBJ2-1	-	-	CASSSIAQLSYNEQFF	TGCGCCAGCAGCTCTATAGCGCAACTATCCTACAATGAGCAGTTCTTC
TRBV28	TRBJ1-2	-	-	CASSDALGGYTF	TGTGCCAGCAGTGACGCTTTGGGTGGCTACACCTTC
TRBV11-3	TRBJ1-1	-	once	CASSLTANTEAFF	TGTGCCAGCAGCTTGACAGCCAACACTGAAGCTTTCTTT
TRBV18	TRBJ2-7	-	-	CASSPRGGLSYEQYF	TGTGCCAGCTCACCGCGCGGGGGCCTATCCTACGAGCAGTACTTC
TRBV4-1	TRBJ2-7	TRBD2	few	CASSGAGEHYEQYF	TGCGCCAGCAGCGGAGCGGGAGAGCACTACGAGCAGTACTTC
TRBV6-5	TRBJ2-7	-	-	CASRPSGAGLGEQYF	TGTGCCAGCAGGCCCTCGGGGGCGGGATTGGGCGAGCAGTACTTC
TRBV6-4	TRBJ2-3	-	-	CASSDRGHTDTQYF	TGTGCCAGCAGTGACCGTGGGCACACAGATACGCAGTATTTT
TRBV18	TRBJ2-4	-	-	CASSPQGPRDIQYF	TGTGCCAGCTCACCACAGGGACCTCGGGACATTCAGTACTTC
TRBV18	TRBJ1-6	-	-	CASSPPKHSPLHF	TGTGCCAGCTCACCACCGAAGCACTCACCCCTCCACTTT
TRBV9	TRBJ1-3	-	-	CASSVLGNTIYF	TGTGCCAGCAGCGTCCTCGGAAACACCATATATTTT
TRBV7-8	TRBJ2-7	TRBD1	-	CASSSRTGGSEQYF	TGTGCCAGCAGCTCCCGGACAGGGGGTAGCGAGCAGTACTTC
TRBV21-1	TRBJ2-5	-	-	CASSTRQGVQETQYF	TGTGCCAGCAGCACCCGACAGGGGGTTCAAGAGACCCAGTACTTC
TRBV11-2	TRBJ2-7	-	-	CASSVSGSPPYEQYF	TGTGCCAGCAGCGTAAGCGGGTCGCCCCCGTACGAGCAGTACTTC
TRBV11-2	TRBJ1-2	-	-	CASSLEARFYGYTF	TGTGCCAGCAGCTTAGAGGCCCGTTTCTATGGCTACACCTTC
TRBV2	TRBJ1-3	-	-	CASSAVSVTSGNTIYF	TGTGCCAGCAGTGCGGTCAGCGTTACCTCTGGAAACACCATATATTTT
TRBV28	TRBJ2-5	TRBD1	-	CASRTGVKPETQYF	TGTGCCAGCAGGACAGGGGTTAAGCCAGAGACCCAGTACTTC
TRBV6-4	TRBJ1-2	-	few	CASSDLGGYGYTF	TGTGCCAGCAGTGACCTAGGGGGGTATGGCTACACCTTC
TRBV5-1	TRBJ2-1	-	-	CASSLDIFRAQTMGEQFF	TGCGCCAGCAGCTTGGATATCTTCCGGGCCCAGACGATGGGAGAGCAGTTCTTC
TRBV4-3	TRBJ1-1	-	-	CASSEDGRMNTEAFF	TGCGCCAGCAGCGAGGACGGAAGAATGAACACTGAAGCTTTCTTT
TRBV6-1	TRBJ2-7	-	few	CASSEGNWYYEQYF	TGTGCCAGCAGTGAAGGGAATTGGTACTACGAGCAGTACTTC
TRBV4-3	TRBJ1-2	-	once	CASSRTATTNGGYTF	TGCGCCAGCTCCCGGACAGCGACAACGAACGGTGGCTACACCTTC
TRBV6-5	TRBJ2-3	TRBD1	-	CASRPGQGRTDTQYF	TGTGCCAGCAGGCCGGGACAGGGTCGTACAGATACGCAGTATTTT
TRBV2	TRBJ2-3	-	-	CASSIQNRHLTDTQYF	TGTGCCAGCAGTATACAGAATCGCCACCTCACAGATACGCAGTATTTT
TRBV15	TRBJ2-1	TRBD2	-	CATSSASGVTYNEQFF	TGTGCCACCAGCTCGGCTAGCGGGGTAACCTACAATGAGCAGTTCTTC
TRBV28	TRBJ2-4	-	-	CASSPHGSGAKNIQYF	TGTGCCAGCAGCCCACATGGTTCGGGAGCCAAAAACATTCAGTACTTC
TRBV7-2	TRBJ2-5	-	-	CASSWPGGFETQYF	TGTGCCAGCAGCTGGCCCGGGGGCTTCGAGACCCAGTACTTC
TRBV6-5	TRBJ2-5	-	few	CASSYRAGQETQYF	TGTGCCAGCAGTTACCGGGCAGGCCAAGAGACCCAGTACTTC
TRBV6-1	TRBJ2-7	TRBD1	-	CASSRGTEYEQYF	TGTGCCAGCAGTAGAGGGACAGAATACGAGCAGTACTTC
TRBV9	TRBJ1-3	-	-	CASSPQGSGVSGNTIYF	TGTGCCAGCAGCCCCCAGGGATCTGGAGTCTCTGGAAACACCATATATTTT
TRBV29-1	TRBJ1-1	-	once	CSVEDRSTGFGEAFF	TGCAGCGTTGAAGATCGATCGACGGGCTTCGGTGAAGCTTTCTTT
TRBV6-5	TRBJ2-7	TRBD1	-	CASTPDRARVLQYF	TGTGCCAGCACCCCGGACAGGGCCCGAGTTTTGCAGTACTTC
TRBV28	TRBJ2-7	TRBD1	-	CASKSAGTGFYEQYF	TGTGCCAGCAAAAGTGCCGGGACAGGGTTCTACGAGCAGTACTTC
TRBV6-6	TRBJ2-1	TRBD2	-	CASSETSGGTGEQFF	TGTGCCAGCAGCGAAACTAGCGGGGGTACAGGTGAGCAGTTCTTC
TRBV29-1	TRBJ2-1	-	-	CSVEETRDEQFF	TGCAGCGTTGAAGAAACGAGAGATGAGCAGTTCTTC
TRBV5-6	TRBJ2-7	TRBD1	few	CASSWTGPSYEQYF	TGTGCCAGCAGCTGGACAGGGCCCTCCTACGAGCAGTACTTC
TRBV28	TRBJ2-5	-	-	CASSYPGPIRETQYF	TGTGCCAGCAGTTACCCCGGCCCGATCAGGGAGACCCAGTACTTC
TRBV5-6	TRBJ2-1	TRBD1	-	CASSVYWGQGNFNEQFF	TGTGCCAGCAGCGTATACTGGGGACAGGGGAATTTCAATGAGCAGTTCTTC
TRBV11-2	TRBJ2-7	TRBD2	few	CASRETSGLGEQYF	TGTGCCAGCAGGGAGACTAGCGGGCTAGGCGAGCAGTACTTC
TRBV7-8	TRBJ1-3	-	-	CASSPNPTGNSGNTIYF	TGTGCCAGCAGCCCCAACCCCACGGGGAACTCTGGAAACACCATATATTTT
TRBV6-1	TRBJ1-2	-	-	CASRTVFGYTF	TGTGCCAGCCGGACAGTCTTTGGCTACACCTTC